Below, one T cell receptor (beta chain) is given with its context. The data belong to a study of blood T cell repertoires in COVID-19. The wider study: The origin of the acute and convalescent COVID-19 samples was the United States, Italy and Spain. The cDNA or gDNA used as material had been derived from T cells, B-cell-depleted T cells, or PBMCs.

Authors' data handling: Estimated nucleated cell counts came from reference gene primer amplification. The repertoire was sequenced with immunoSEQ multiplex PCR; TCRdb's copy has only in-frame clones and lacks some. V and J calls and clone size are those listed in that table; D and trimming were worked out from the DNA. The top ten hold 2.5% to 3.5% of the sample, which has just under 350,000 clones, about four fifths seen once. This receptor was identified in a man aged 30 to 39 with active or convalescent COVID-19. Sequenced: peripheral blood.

The CDR3 loop is CASSEAGFGDNSPLHF. The DNA for the CDR3 is TGTGCCAGCAGTGAGGCAGGGTTTGGGGATAATTCACCCCTCCACTTT. J is TRBJ1-6 and V is TRBV6-4; tentative D call: TRBD1 (5 bases). The length of the CDR3 is 16 residues. CDR1 is MRHNA, CDR2 SNTAGT, per germline. V was trimmed by 3 bases and J by 5 bases, leaving 14 bases between them.